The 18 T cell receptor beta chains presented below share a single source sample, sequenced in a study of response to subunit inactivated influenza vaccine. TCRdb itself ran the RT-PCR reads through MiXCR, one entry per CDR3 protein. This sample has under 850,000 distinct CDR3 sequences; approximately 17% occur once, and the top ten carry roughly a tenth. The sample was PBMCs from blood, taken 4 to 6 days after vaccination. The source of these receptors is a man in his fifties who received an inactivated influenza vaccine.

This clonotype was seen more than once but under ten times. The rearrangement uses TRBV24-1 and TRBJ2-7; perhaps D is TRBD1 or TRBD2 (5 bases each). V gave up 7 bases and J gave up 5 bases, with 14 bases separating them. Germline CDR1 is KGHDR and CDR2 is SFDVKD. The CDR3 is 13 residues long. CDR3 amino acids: CATSSLGRNEQYF. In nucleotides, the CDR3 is TGTGCCACCAGCTCCCTGGGACGGAACGAGCAGTACTTC.

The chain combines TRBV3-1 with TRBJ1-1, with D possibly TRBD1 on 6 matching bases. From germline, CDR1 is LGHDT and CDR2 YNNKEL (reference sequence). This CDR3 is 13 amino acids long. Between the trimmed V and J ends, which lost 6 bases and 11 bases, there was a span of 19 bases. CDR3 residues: CASSPPRQGMAFF. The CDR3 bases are TGTGCCAGCAGTCCGCCCCGGCAGGGGATGGCTTTCTTT.

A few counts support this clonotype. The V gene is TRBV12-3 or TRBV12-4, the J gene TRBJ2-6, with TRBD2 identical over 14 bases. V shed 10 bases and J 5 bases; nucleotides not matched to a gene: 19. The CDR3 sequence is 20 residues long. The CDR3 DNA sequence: TGTGCCACCATTAACAACATCGGACTAGCGGGAGGCCTCTGGGCCAACGTCCTGACTTTC. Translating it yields CATINNIGLAGGLWANVLTF.

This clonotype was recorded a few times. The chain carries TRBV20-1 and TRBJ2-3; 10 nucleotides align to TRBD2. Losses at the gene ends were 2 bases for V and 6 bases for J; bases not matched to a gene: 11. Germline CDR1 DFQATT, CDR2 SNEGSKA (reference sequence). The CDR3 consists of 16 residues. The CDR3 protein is CSARTPERGGFDTQYF. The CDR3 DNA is TGCAGTGCTAGAACCCCGGAGCGGGGGGGGTTCGATACGCAGTATTTT.

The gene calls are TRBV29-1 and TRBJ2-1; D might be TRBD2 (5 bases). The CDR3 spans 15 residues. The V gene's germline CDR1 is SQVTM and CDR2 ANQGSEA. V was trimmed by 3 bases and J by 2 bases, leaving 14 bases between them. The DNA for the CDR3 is TGCAGCGTTGATGGGGTAGCGCCTCCCTACAATGAGCAGTTCTTC. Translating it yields CSVDGVAPPYNEQFF.

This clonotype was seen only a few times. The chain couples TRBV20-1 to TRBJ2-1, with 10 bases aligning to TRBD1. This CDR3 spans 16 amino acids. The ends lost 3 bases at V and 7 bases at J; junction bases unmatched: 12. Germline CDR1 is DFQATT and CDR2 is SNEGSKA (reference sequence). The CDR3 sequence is CSARTPRDRGGNEQFF. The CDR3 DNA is TGCAGTGCTAGGACCCCCCGGGACAGGGGTGGGAATGAGCAGTTCTTC.

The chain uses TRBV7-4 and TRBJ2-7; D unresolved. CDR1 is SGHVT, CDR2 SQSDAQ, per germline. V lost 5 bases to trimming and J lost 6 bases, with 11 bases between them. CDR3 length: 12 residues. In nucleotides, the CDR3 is TGTGCCAGCAGCGAAAGCTCCGGCGAGCAGTACTTC. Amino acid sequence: CASSESSGEQYF. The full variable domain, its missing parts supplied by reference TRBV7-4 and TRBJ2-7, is GAGVSQSPRYKVAKRGRDVALRCDSISGHVTLYWYRQTLGQGSEVLTYSQSDAQRDKSGRPSGRFSAERPERSVSTLKIQRTEQGDSAVYLCASSESSGEQYFGPGTRLTVT.

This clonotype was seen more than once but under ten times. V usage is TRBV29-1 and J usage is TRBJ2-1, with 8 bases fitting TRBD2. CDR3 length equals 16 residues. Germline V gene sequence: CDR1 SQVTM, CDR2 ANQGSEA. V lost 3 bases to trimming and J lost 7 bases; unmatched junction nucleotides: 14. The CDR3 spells CSVEASGFHLGNEQFF. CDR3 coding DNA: TGCAGCGTTGAGGCTAGCGGGTTCCATTTGGGGAATGAGCAGTTCTTC.

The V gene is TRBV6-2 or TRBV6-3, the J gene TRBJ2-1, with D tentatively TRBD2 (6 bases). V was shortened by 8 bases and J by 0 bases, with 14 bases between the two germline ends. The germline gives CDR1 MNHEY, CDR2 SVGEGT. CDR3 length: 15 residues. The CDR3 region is CASEIRGYSYNEQFF. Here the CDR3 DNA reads TGTGCCAGCGAGATTCGGGGGTACTCCTACAATGAGCAGTTCTTC.

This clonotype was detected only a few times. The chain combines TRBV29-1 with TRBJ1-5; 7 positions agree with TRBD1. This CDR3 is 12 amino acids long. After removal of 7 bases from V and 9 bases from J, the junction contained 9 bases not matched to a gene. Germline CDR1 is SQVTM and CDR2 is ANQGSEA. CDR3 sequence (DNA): TGCAGCGCACGACAGGGTCCGGGGCCCCAGCATTTT. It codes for CSARQGPGPQHF.

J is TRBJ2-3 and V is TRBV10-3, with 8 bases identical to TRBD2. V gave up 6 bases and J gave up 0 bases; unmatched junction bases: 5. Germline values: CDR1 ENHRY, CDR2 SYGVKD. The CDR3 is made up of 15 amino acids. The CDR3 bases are TGTGCCATCAGAAGCGGGGGCTCTAGCACAGATACGCAGTATTTT. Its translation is CAIRSGGSSTDTQYF.

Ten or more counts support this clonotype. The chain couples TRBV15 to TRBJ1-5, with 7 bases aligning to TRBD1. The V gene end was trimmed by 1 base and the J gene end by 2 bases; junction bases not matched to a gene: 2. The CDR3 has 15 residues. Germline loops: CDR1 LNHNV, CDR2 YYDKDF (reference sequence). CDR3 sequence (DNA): TGTGCCACCAGCAGAGGGACAGGACGCAATCAGCCCCAGCATTTT. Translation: CATSRGTGRNQPQHF.

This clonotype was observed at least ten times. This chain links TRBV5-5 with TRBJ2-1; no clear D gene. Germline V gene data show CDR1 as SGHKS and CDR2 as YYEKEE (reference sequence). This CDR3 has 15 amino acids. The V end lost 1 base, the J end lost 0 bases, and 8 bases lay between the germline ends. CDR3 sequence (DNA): TGTGCCAGCAGCTTGTTTACTCGCTCCTACAATGAGCAGTTCTTC. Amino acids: CASSLFTRSYNEQFF.

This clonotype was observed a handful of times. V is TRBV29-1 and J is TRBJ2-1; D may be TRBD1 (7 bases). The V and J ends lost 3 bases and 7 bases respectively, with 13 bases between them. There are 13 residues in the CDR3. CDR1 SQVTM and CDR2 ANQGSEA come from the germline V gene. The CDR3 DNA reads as TGCAGCGTTGACCGCAGGGGGAGGAATGAGCAGTTCTTC. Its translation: CSVDRRGRNEQFF.

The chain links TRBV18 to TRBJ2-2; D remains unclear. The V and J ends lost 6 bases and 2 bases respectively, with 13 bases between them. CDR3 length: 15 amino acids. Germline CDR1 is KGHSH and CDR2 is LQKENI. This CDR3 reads CASSSAWLNTGELFF. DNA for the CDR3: TGTGCCAGCTCCTCGGCGTGGCTTAACACCGGGGAGCTGTTTTTT.

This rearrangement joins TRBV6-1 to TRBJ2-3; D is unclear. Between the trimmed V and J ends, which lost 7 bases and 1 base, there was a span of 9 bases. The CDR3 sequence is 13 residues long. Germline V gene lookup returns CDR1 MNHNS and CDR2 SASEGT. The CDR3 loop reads CASKDTGTDTQYF. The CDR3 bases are TGTGCCAGCAAAGACACTGGCACAGATACGCAGTATTTT.

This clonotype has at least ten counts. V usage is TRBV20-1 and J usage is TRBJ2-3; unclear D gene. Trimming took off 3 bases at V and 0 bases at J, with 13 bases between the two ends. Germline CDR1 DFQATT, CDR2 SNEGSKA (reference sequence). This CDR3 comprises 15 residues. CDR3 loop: CSASPFAGSTDTQYF. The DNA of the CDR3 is TGCAGTGCTAGCCCGTTCGCTGGGAGCACAGATACGCAGTATTTT.

CDR3 sequence: CASSLIGGWSTDTQYF. In DNA, the CDR3 is TGTGCCAGCAGTTTAATAGGGGGCTGGTCGACAGATACGCAGTATTTT. The V call is TRBV27, the J call TRBJ2-3, with 7 bases that match TRBD1. The CDR3 is made up of 16 amino acids. After removal of 2 bases from V and 3 bases from J, the junction contained 8 bases not matched to a gene. CDR1 is MNHEY, CDR2 SMNVEV, per germline (reference sequence).